Detailed here is one T cell receptor beta chain. These data originate in a study of shared clonotypes between healthy human individuals. The wider study: The plates for each donor numbered three CD4 naive, three CD4 memory, two CD8 naive and one CD8 memory.

This CDR3 contains 14 residues. The protocol was immunoSEQ multiplex PCR, while the TCRdb copy is restricted to in-frame clones and leaves out a portion. The sample lists some 2 million clones, over 85% seen once, with about 0.13% in the top ten. The chain employs TRBV21-1 and TRBJ1-2. TRBV21-1 is given as a pseudogene. This TCR was sampled from a man between 18 and 29 years old in good health. The sequencing sample was made of naive CD4+ T cells sorted from blood. As to subset: CD45RA+ positively selected. CDR3 amino acids: CASSKGNTDYGYTF. For the CDR3, the DNA is TGTGCCAGCAGCAAAGGAAATACGGATTATGGCTACACCTTC.